The TCR beta chain under discussion was sequenced for a study of cytomegalovirus exposure and HLA in healthy donors (dated 2017 in TCRdb). As for the study more broadly: A later analysis indicated that the 120 validation repertoires were generated on the platform also employed for the 600 to 750 repertoires of the first cohort. The study aimed to test whether cataloging public T cell receptors could reveal signatures of past pathogen exposure. In addition to the first cohort of 666 subjects, a separate validation cohort of 100 to 150 different subjects was used. To predict cytomegalovirus infection status, the study brought together high-throughput TCR immunosequencing, statistical association of individual TCRs with disease status, and machine learning. Here is what the overall study found, with its caveats: In a later analysis, TCRs clustered in the first cohort were found to also tend to co-occur in the 130 or so validation repertoires, with about 94% of cluster scores above 0. The validation cohort had no HLA typing available for a later analysis, so co-occurrence within that cohort was assessed over all 120 repertoires. According to the authors, the approach could potentially be generalized to other disease states and immunological phenotypes. Most TCR sequences were observed very rarely across donors, whereas some public TCRs were present in many individuals. Cytomegalovirus status was reported to be diagnosed by the classifier with high specificity and sensitivity in both the original and validation cohorts. The study gave a list of 150 to 200 TCR beta chains associated with cytomegalovirus. A few of the identified cytomegalovirus-associated TCR beta chains were confirmed in vitro to be specific for cytomegalovirus antigens.

This clone showed up just a few times. Its antigen target is currently unknown. Base qualities are not at hand, and no much larger clone is one base apart. Donors formed part of the validation cohort, which comprised over a hundred subjects and was distinct from the first cohort of 690 or so subjects. Its CDR3 holds 13 amino acids, cysteine through phenylalanine. Only the CDR3 portion is preserved as DNA: 39 bases, with reading frame beginning at the first base. V is pared back by 7 bases and J by 7 bases, with 13 bases lying between the germline termini. The germline V gene (reference sequence) gives CDR1 as MNHEY and CDR2 as SMNVEV. Library method: the immunoSEQ multiplex PCR assay. The paper's processing steps were these. A statistical classification framework was developed to diagnose cytomegalovirus status using the catalog of TCR beta chain sequences. TCRdb took over this immuneACCESS table, retaining in-frame rearrangements with V and J assigned. Such tables are incomplete; in checked studies, under half of the missing clones stem from an unresolved V gene, and the remainder is unexplained. V, J and clone size are taken as reported in that table, and D and trimming were inferred from the DNA itself. This sample has approximately 120,000 clones in its table, and roughly 86% of those were observed once. The top ten clones comprise roughly 2.2% of the sample.

The TCR originated in a woman aged 18 to 35 in good health and CMV-seronegative. The V and J genes are TRBV27 and TRBJ2-2, and TRBD2 may be the D gene, going by 6 matching bases. The sample consisted of PBMCs. The DNA sequence is as follows: TGTGCCAGCAAAAAGACTAGAATCGGGGAGCTGTTTTTT. This gives the protein CASKKTRIGELFF.